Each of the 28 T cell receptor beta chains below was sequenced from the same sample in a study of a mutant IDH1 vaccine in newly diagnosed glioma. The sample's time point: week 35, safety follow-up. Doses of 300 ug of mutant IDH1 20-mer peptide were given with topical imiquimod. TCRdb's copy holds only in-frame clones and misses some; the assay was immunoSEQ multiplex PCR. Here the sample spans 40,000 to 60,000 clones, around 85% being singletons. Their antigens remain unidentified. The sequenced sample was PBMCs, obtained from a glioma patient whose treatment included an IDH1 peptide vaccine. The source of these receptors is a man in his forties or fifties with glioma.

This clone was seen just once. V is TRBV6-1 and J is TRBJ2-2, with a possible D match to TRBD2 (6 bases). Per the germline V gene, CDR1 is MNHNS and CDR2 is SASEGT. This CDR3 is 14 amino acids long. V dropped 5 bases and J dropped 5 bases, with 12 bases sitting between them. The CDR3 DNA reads TGTGCCAGCAGTCAGGAGGGAAATACCGGGGAGCTGTTTTTT. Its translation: CASSQEGNTGELFF.

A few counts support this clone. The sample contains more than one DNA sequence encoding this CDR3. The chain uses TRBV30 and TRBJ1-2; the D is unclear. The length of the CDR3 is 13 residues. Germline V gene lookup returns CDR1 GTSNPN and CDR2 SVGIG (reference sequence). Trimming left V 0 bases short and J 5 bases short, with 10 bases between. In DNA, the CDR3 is TGTGCCTGGAGTGTAAGCAGGAGATATGGCTACACCTTC. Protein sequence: CAWSVSRRYGYTF.

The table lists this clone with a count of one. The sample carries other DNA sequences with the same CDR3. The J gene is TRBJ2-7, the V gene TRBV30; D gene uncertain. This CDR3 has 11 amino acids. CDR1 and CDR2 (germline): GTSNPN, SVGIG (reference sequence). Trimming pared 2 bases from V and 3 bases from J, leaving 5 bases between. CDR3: CAWSPGYEQYF. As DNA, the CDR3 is TGTGCCTGGAGTCCCGGCTACGAGCAGTACTTC.

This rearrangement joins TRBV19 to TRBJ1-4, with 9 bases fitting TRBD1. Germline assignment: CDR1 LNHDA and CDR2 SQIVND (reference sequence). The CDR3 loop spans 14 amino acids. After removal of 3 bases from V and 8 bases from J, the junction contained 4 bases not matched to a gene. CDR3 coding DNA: TGTGCCAGTAGTATCCGGGACAGGGACGAAAAACTGTTTTTT. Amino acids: CASSIRDRDEKLFF.

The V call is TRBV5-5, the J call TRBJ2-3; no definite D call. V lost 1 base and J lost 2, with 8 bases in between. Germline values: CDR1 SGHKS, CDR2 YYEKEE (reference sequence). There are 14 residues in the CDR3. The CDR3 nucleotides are TGTGCCAGCAGCTTGTCGGGTCACACAGATACGCAGTATTTT. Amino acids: CASSLSGHTDTQYF.

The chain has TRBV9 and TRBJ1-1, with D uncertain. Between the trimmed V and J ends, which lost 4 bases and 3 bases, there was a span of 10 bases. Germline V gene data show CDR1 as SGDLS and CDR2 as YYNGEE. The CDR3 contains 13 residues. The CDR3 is CASSKSTYTEAFF. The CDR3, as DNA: TGTGCCAGCAGCAAATCAACCTACACTGAAGCTTTCTTT.

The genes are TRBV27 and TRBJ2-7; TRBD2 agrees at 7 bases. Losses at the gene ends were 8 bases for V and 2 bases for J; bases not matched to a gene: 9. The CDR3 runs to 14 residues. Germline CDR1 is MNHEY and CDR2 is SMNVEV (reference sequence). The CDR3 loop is CASGDGAGPYEQYF. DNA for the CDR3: TGTGCCAGCGGGGATGGAGCGGGGCCCTACGAGCAGTACTTC.

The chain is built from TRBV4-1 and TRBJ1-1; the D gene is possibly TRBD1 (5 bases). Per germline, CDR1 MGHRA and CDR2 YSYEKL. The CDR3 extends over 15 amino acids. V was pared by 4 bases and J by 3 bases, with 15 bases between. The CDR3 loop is CASSPEWGGDTEAFF. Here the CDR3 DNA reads TGCGCCAGCAGCCCGGAGTGGGGCGGGGACACTGAAGCTTTCTTT.

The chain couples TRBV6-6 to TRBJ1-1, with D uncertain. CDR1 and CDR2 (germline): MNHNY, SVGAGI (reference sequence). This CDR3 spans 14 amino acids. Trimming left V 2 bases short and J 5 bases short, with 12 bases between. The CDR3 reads CASSYGPVSTEAFF. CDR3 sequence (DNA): TGTGCCAGCAGTTACGGGCCAGTTTCAACTGAAGCTTTCTTT.

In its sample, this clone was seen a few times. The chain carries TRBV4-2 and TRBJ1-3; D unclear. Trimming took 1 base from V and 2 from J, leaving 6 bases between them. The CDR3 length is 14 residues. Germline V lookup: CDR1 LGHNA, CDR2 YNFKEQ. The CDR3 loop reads CASSQGQAGNTIYF. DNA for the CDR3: TGTGCCAGCAGCCAAGGGCAGGCTGGAAACACCATATATTTT.

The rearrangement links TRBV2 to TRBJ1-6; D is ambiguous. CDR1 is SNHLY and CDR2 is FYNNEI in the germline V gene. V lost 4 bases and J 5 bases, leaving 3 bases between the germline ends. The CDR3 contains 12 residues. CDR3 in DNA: TGTGCCAGCAGTGGAAATAATTCACCCCTCCACTTT. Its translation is CASSGNNSPLHF.

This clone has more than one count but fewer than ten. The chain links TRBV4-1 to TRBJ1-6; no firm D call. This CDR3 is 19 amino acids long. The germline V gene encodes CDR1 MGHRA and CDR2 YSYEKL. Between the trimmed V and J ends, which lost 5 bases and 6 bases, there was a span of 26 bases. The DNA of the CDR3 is TGCGCCAGCAGCTCCATGGAAATCACGGGTTGGTTCCGTAATTCACCCCTCCACTTT. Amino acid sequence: CASSSMEITGWFRNSPLHF.

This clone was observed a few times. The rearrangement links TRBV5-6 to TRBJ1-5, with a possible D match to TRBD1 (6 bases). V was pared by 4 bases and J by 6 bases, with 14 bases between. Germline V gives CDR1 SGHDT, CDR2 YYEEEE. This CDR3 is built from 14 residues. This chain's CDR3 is CASSVQGGVQPQHF. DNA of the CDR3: TGTGCCAGCAGCGTACAGGGAGGGGTTCAGCCCCAGCATTTT.

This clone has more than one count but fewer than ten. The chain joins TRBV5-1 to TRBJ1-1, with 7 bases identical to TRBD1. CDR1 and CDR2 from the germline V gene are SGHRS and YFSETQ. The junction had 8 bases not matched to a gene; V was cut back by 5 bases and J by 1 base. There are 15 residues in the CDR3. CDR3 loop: CASRPGRTGNTEAFF. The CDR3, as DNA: TGCGCCAGCAGGCCCGGTAGGACAGGGAACACTGAAGCTTTCTTT.

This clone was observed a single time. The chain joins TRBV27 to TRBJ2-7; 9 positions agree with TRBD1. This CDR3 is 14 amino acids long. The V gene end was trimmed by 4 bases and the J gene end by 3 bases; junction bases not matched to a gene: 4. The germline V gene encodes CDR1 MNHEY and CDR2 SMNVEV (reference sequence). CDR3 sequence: CASSWGTGLYEQYF. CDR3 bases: TGTGCCAGCAGTTGGGGGACAGGGCTCTACGAGCAGTACTTC.

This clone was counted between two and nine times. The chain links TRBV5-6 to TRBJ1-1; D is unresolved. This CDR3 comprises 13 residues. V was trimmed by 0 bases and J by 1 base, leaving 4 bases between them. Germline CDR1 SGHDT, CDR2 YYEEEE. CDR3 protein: CASSLDTNTEAFF. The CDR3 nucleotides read TGTGCCAGCAGCTTGGACACGAACACTGAAGCTTTCTTT.

The CDR3, as DNA: TGTGCCAGCAGTTCGACAGTGAACACTGAAGCTTTCTTT. This encodes CASSSTVNTEAFF. J is TRBJ1-1 and V is TRBV27, with D possibly TRBD1 on 5 matching bases. V was shortened by 4 bases and J by 0 bases, with 6 bases between the two germline ends. CDR1 is MNHEY, CDR2 SMNVEV, per germline (reference sequence). The CDR3 is made up of 13 amino acids.

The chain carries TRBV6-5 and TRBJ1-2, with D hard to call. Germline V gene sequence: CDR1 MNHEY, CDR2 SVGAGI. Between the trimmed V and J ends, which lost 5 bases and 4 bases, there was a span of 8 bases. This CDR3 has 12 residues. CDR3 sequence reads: CASSQRSYGYTF. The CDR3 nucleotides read TGTGCCAGCAGTCAGCGGAGCTATGGCTACACCTTC.

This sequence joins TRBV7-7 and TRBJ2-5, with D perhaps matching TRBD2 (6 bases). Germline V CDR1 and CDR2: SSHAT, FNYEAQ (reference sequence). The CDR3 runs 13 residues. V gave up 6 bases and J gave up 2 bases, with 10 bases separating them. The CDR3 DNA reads TGTGCCAGCAGTTTCGCGGGACAAGAGACCCAGTACTTC. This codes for CASSFAGQETQYF.

The CDR3 DNA sequence: TGTGCCTGGAGTGTACAGAGTTTCAGCACAGATACGCAGTATTTT. Residues: CAWSVQSFSTDTQYF. The V gene is TRBV30, the J gene TRBJ2-3; D gene unclear. The CDR3 is made up of 15 amino acids. Trimming cost V 0 bases and J 0 bases, with 10 bases left between them. Germline V gene sequence: CDR1 GTSNPN, CDR2 SVGIG (reference sequence).

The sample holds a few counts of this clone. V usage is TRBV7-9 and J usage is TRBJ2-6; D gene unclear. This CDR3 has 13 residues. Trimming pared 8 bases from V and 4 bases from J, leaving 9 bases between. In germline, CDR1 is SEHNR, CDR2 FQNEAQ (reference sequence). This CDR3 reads CASLAWGANVLTF. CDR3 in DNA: TGTGCCAGCCTCGCGTGGGGGGCCAACGTCCTGACTTTC. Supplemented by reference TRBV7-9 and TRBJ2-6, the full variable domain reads DTGVSQNPRHKITKRGQNVTFRCDPISEHNRLYWYRQTLGQGPEFLTYFQNEAQLEKSRLLSDRFSAERPKGSFSTLEIQRTEQGDSAMYLCASLAWGANVLTFGAGSRLTVL.

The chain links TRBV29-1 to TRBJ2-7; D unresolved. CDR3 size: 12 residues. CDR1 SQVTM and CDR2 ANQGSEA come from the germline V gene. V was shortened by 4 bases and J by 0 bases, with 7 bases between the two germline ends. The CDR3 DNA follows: TGCAGCGTTGTTCTTTACTCCTACGAGCAGTACTTC. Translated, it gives CSVVLYSYEQYF.

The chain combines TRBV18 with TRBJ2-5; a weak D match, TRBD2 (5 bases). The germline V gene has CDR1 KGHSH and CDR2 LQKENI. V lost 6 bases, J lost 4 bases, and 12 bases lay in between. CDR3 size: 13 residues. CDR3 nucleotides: TGTGCCAGCTCTCTCGGACTTGGAGAGACCCAGTACTTC. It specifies CASSLGLGETQYF.

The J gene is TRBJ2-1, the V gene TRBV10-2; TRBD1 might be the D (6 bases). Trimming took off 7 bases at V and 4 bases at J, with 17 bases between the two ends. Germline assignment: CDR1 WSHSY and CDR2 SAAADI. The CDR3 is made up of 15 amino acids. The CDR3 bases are TGCGCCAGCACCAGAGGCAGGGGATCATACAATGAGCAGTTCTTC. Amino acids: CASTRGRGSYNEQFF.

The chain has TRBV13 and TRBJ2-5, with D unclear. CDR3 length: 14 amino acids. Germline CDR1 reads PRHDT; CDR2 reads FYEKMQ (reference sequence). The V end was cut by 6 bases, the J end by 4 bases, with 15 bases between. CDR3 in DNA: TGTGCCAGCAGTCCCCGTGAAGGGCTAGAGACCCAGTACTTC. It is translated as CASSPREGLETQYF.

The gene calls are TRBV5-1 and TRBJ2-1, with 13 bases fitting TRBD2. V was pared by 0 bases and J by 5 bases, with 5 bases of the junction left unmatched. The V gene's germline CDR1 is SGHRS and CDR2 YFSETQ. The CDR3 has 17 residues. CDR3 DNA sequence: TGCGCCAGCAGCTTGGATCCAGGACTAGCGGGGGACAATGAGCAGTTCTTC. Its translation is CASSLDPGLAGDNEQFF.

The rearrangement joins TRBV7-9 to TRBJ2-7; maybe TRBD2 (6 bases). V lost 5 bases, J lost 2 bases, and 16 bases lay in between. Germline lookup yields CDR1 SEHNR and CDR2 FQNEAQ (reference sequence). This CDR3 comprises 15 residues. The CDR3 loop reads CASSPGRGGTYEQYF. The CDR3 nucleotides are TGTGCCAGCAGCCCAGGGCGGGGCGGAACCTACGAGCAGTACTTC.

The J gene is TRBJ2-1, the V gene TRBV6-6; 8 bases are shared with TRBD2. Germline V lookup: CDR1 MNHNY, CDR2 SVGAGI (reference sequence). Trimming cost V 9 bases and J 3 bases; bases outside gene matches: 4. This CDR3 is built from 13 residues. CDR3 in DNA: TGTGCCAGTCGGGGGGGCCTCTACAATGAGCAGTTCTTC. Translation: CASRGGLYNEQFF.